One sample yielded the 15 T cell receptor beta chains listed below, sequenced in a study of Ad26.COV2.S vaccination and SARS-CoV-2 variants. Sequencing used immunoSEQ multiplex PCR; TCRdb keeps in-frame clones, though not all of them. This sample yields 250,000 or so clones, of which around 88% are seen a single time; approximately 3% belongs to the top ten. Described treatment: roughly 19 received Ad26.COV2.S at low or high dose, single or two shots; 5 received placebo; per-sample allocation not given. Sampling occurred on day 63 after the first vaccine or placebo injection. Source: peripheral blood, taken in a trial of Ad26.COV2.S vaccine versus placebo. Every receptor here comes from a person between 18 and 59 years old who received the Ad26.COV2.S COVID-19 vaccine or a placebo.

Points on this clone: A junction boundary mismatches the germline segment, possibly from a read error. The chain employs TRBV4-3 and TRBJ2-3, with 8 bases matching TRBD1. The V gene's germline CDR1 is LGHNA and CDR2 YSLEER. The CDR3 consists of 16 residues. The CDR3 loop is CASNQGTGEIGDTQYF. The CDR3 DNA is TGCGCCAGCAACCAAGGGACAGGAGAGATAGGAGATACGCAGTATTTT.

This chain's CDR3 is CASSSTGVGTEAFF. The CDR3 bases are TGCGCCAGCAGCTCAACAGGGGTAGGCACTGAAGCTTTCTTT. The chain combines TRBV5-1 with TRBJ1-1, with 7 positions matching TRBD1. After removal of 3 bases from V and 4 bases from J, the junction contained 6 bases not matched to a gene. Per germline, CDR1 SGHRS and CDR2 YFSETQ. CDR3 length equals 14 residues.

V is TRBV24-1 and J is TRBJ2-3; D is tentatively TRBD1 or TRBD2 (5 bases each). CDR3 length: 15 residues. The V end lost 5 bases, the J end lost 1 base, and 12 bases lay between the germline ends. Germline CDR1 reads KGHDR; CDR2 reads SFDVKD. DNA for the CDR3: TGTGCCACCAGTGGGGGACCCCGGGGCACAGATACGCAGTATTTT. Its translation is CATSGGPRGTDTQYF.

J is TRBJ2-7 and V is TRBV2; 13 bases map to TRBD2. This CDR3 has 16 residues. The ends lost 7 bases at V and 4 bases at J; junction bases unmatched: 10. Germline CDR1 and CDR2: SNHLY and FYNNEI. The CDR3 region is CASTPPGLAGKYEQYF. The CDR3, as DNA: TGTGCCAGCACCCCTCCGGGACTAGCGGGGAAATACGAGCAGTACTTC.

The rearrangement links TRBV27 to TRBJ1-3; D unresolved. Germline V lookup: CDR1 MNHEY, CDR2 SMNVEV (reference sequence). The CDR3 runs 13 residues. The V end lost 8 bases, the J end lost 2 bases, and 10 bases lay between the germline ends. The DNA of the CDR3 is TGTGCCAGCGTTGGGGAAACTGGAAACACCATATATTTT. Translated, it gives CASVGETGNTIYF.

This clone appeared a few times. The rearrangement uses TRBV24-1 and TRBJ2-5; possibly TRBD1 or TRBD2 for D (5 bases each). V was pared by 3 bases and J by 5 bases, with 15 bases between. Germline CDR1 and CDR2: KGHDR and SFDVKD. CDR3 length: 15 amino acids. The CDR3 region is CATSDARGPGETQYF. Here the CDR3 DNA reads TGTGCCACCAGTGATGCGAGGGGTCCGGGGGAGACCCAGTACTTC.

This clone was found many times. The genes are TRBV9 and TRBJ1-1; D is ambiguous. With 0 bases removed from V and 0 bases from J, the gap between germline ends came to 15 bases. The CDR3 is 17 residues long. Germline V lookup: CDR1 SGDLS, CDR2 YYNGEE. DNA for the CDR3: TGTGCCAGCAGCGTAGATCCCTCTTTGGGAATGAACACTGAAGCTTTCTTT. This encodes CASSVDPSLGMNTEAFF.

This clone appeared once. This rearrangement joins TRBV5-6 to TRBJ1-2, with TRBD1 matching 7 bases. The CDR3 loop spans 16 amino acids. CDR1 and CDR2 (germline): SGHDT, YYEEEE. The trim removed 0 bases at V and 4 bases at J, leaving 9 bases unmatched. Here the CDR3 reads CASSLGVGQSLYGYTF. The CDR3, as DNA: TGTGCCAGCAGCTTGGGAGTGGGACAGTCCCTCTATGGCTACACCTTC.

This rearrangement joins TRBV7-2 to TRBJ1-3; D not resolved. Germline V lookup: CDR1 SGHTA, CDR2 FQGNSA. V lost 4 bases and J 1 base, leaving 14 bases between the germline ends. There are 16 residues in the CDR3. The CDR3 reads CASSSSTARSGNTIYF. The DNA of the CDR3 is TGTGCCAGCAGCTCCTCGACGGCGAGGTCTGGAAACACCATATATTTT.

This clone was observed a single time. The rearrangement uses TRBV6-6 and TRBJ1-6; TRBD1 matches at 11 bases. The CDR3 has 16 amino acids. Looked up from germline, CDR1 is MNHNY and CDR2 is SVGAGI (reference sequence). The V gene end was trimmed by 2 bases and the J gene end by 8 bases; junction bases not matched to a gene: 5. The CDR3 is CASSYGTGGIYSPLHF. The CDR3 bases are TGTGCCAGCAGTTACGGGACAGGGGGGATTTATTCACCCCTCCACTTT.

The chain links TRBV19 to TRBJ2-5; perhaps TRBD2 as D (5 bases). Germline V gives CDR1 LNHDA, CDR2 SQIVND (reference sequence). CDR3 size: 15 residues. V gave up 3 bases and J gave up 3 bases, with 14 bases separating them. CDR3: CASSIGVREEETQYF. As DNA, the CDR3 is TGTGCCAGTAGTATCGGGGTACGAGAGGAAGAGACCCAGTACTTC.

The rearrangement links TRBV7-3 to TRBJ2-6; D is perhaps TRBD1 (6 bases). CDR1 is SGHTA and CDR2 is FQGTGA in the germline V gene. There are 18 residues in the CDR3. V was pared by 3 bases and J by 0 bases, with 15 bases between. As DNA, the CDR3 is TGTGCCAGCAGCTTCACAGGGCTAGCACACTCTGGGGCCAACGTCCTGACTTTC. This encodes CASSFTGLAHSGANVLTF.

This clone was observed a handful of times. The chain employs TRBV7-9 and TRBJ1-1; D unclear. Trimming pared 5 bases from V and 4 bases from J, leaving 11 bases between. In germline, CDR1 is SEHNR, CDR2 FQNEAQ (reference sequence). The CDR3 consists of 13 residues. In DNA, the CDR3 is TGTGCCAGCAGCCCGGAAGCGGGCACTGAAGCTTTCTTT. Translated, it gives CASSPEAGTEAFF.

This chain uses TRBV7-3 with TRBJ2-3; TRBD2 aligns across 10 bases. CDR3 length: 14 residues. The germline gives CDR1 SGHTA, CDR2 FQGTGA. After removal of 5 bases from V and 6 bases from J, the junction contained 5 bases not matched to a gene. The CDR3 protein is CASSPSGGPDTQYF. CDR3 sequence (DNA): TGTGCCAGCAGCCCTAGCGGGGGCCCCGATACGCAGTATTTT. Together with reference TRBV7-3 and TRBJ2-3, the CDR3 gives the full variable domain: GAGVSQTPSNKVTEKGKYVELRCDPISGHTALYWYRQSLGQGPEFLIYFQGTGAADDSGLPNDRFFAVRPEGSVSTLKIQRTERGDSAVYLCASSPSGGPDTQYFGPGTRLTVL.

This chain links TRBV3-1 (or the pseudogene TRBV3-2) with TRBJ1-2; 8 bases are a match to TRBD1. V was pared by 1 base and J by 8 bases, with 6 bases of the junction left unmatched. The germline gives CDR1 LGHDT, CDR2 YNNKEL (reference sequence). The CDR3 has 14 residues. The CDR3 DNA sequence: TGTGCCAGCAGCCAAGCCCAGGGGGCGGGAGGCTACACCTTC. Amino acid sequence: CASSQAQGAGGYTF.